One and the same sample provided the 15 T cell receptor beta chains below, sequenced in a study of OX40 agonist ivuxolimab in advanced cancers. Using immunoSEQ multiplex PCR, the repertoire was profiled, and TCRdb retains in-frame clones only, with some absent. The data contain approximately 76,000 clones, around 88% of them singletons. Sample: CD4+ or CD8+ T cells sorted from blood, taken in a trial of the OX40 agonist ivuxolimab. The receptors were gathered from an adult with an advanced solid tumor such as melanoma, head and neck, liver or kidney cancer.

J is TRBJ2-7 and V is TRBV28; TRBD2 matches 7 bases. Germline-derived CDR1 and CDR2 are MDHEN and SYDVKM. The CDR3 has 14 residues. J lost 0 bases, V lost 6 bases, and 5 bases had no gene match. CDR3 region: CASRGWDYSYEQYF. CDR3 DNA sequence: TGTGCCAGCAGGGGTTGGGACTACTCCTACGAGCAGTACTTC. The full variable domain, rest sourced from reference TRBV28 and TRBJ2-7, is DVKVTQSSRYLVKRTGEKVFLECVQDMDHENMFWYRQDPGLGLRLIYFSYDVKMKEKGDIPEGYSVSREKKERFSLILESASTNQTSMYLCASRGWDYSYEQYFGPGTRLTVT.

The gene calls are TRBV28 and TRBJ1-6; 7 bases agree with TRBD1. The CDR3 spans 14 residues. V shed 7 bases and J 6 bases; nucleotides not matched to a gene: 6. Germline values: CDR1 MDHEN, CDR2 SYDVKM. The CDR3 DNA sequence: TGTGCCAGCATCTCGGGACAGATTAATTCACCCCTCCACTTT. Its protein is CASISGQINSPLHF.

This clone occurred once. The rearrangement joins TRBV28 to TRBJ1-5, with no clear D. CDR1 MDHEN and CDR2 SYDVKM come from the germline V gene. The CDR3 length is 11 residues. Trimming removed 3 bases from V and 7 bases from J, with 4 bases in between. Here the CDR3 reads CASSLGQPQHF. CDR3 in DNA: TGTGCCAGCAGTTTGGGGCAGCCCCAGCATTTT.

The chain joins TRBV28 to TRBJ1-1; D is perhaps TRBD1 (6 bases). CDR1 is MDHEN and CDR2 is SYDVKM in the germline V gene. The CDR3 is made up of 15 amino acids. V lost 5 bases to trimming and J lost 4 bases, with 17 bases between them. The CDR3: CASSEPGASGTEAFF. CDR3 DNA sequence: TGTGCCAGCAGTGAACCAGGGGCCTCGGGCACTGAAGCTTTCTTT.

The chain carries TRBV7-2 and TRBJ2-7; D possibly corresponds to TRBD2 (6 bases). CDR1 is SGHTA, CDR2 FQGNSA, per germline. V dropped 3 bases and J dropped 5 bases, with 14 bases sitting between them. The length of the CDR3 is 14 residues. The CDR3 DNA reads TGTGCCAGCAGCTTCGGGACTCCCAACCACGAGCAGTACTTC. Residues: CASSFGTPNHEQYF.

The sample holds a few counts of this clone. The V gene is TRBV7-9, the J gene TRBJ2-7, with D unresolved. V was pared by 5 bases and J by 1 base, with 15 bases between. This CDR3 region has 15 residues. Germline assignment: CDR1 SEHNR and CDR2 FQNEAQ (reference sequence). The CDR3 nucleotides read TGTGCCAGCAGCCCCCGGCCAGGATCGTCCTACGAGCAGTACTTC. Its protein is CASSPRPGSSYEQYF.

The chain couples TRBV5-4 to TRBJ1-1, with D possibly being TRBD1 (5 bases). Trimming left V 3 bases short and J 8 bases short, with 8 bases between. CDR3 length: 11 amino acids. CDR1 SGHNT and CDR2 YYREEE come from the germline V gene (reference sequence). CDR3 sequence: CASSSQVEAFF. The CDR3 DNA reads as TGTGCCAGCAGCTCACAGGTAGAAGCTTTCTTT.

The CDR3 region is CASSFGGGTGELFF. CDR3 nucleotides: TGTGCCAGCAGCTTCGGAGGCGGCACCGGGGAGCTGTTTTTT. The chain couples TRBV7-2 to TRBJ2-2, with D perhaps TRBD2 (5 bases). CDR3 length equals 14 residues. The germline CDR1 and CDR2 sequences are SGHTA and FQGNSA. Trimming removed 3 bases at V and 4 bases at J, with 9 bases between.

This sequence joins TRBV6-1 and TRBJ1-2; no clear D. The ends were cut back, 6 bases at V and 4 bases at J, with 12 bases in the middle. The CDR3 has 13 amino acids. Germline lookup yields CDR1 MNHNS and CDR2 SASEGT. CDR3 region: CASRPTEGYGYTF. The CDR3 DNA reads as TGTGCCAGCAGGCCCACCGAGGGCTATGGCTACACCTTC.

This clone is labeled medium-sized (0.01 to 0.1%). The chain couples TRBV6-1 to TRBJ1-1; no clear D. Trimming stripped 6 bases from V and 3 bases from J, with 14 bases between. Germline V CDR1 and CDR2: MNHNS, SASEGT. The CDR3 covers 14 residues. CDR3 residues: CASSPASEYTEAFF. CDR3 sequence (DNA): TGTGCCAGCAGCCCCGCCTCGGAGTACACTGAAGCTTTCTTT.

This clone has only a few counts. The CDR3 region is CASSFLLGEQYF. The CDR3 coding sequence is TGTGCCAGCAGCTTCCTTTTGGGGGAGCAGTACTTC. V usage is TRBV7-9 and J usage is TRBJ2-7; D remains ambiguous. CDR1 is SEHNR and CDR2 is FQNEAQ in the germline V gene (reference sequence). The CDR3 contains 12 residues. Between the trimmed V and J ends, which lost 3 bases and 7 bases, there was a span of 10 bases. Using reference TRBV7-9 and TRBJ2-7 for the parts outside the CDR3, the full variable domain is DTGVSQNPRHKITKRGQNVTFRCDPISEHNRLYWYRQTLGQGPEFLTYFQNEAQLEKSRLLSDRFSAERPKGSFSTLEIQRTEQGDSAMYLCASSFLLGEQYFGPGTRLTVT.

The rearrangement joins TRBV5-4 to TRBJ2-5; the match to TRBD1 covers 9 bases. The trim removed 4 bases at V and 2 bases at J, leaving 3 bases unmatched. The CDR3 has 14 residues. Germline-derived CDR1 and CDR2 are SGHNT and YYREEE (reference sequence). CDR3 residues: CASSQQGAQETQYF. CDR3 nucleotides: TGTGCCAGCAGCCAACAGGGGGCGCAAGAGACCCAGTACTTC.

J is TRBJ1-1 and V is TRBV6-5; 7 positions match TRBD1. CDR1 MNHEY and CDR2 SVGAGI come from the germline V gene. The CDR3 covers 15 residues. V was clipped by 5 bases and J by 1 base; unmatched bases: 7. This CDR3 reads CASSTRGQANTEAFF. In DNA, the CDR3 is TGTGCCAGCAGTACCCGAGGACAGGCGAACACTGAAGCTTTCTTT.

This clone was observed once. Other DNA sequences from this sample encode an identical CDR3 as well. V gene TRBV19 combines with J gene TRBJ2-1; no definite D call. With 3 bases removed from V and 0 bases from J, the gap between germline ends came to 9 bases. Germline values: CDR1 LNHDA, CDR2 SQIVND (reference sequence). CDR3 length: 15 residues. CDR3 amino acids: CASSIIRSSYNEQFF. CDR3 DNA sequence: TGTGCCAGTAGTATCATCAGAAGCTCCTACAATGAGCAGTTCTTC.

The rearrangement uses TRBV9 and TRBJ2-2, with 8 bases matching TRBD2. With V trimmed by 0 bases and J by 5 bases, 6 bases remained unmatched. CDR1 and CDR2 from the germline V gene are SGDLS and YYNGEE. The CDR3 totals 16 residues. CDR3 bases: TGTGCCAGCAGCGTAGGTCGGAGCGGGGGTACCGGGGAGCTGTTTTTT. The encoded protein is CASSVGRSGGTGELFF.